What follows is one T cell receptor beta chain and its context. TCRdb's table, derived via immunoSEQ multiplex PCR, lists solely in-frame clones and lacks some. The table has about 140,000 clones, about 89% seen once. CDR1 is KGHSH and CDR2 is LQKENI in the germline V gene. Trimming took off 3 bases at V and 7 bases at J, with 13 bases between the two ends. CDR3 length: 15 amino acids. The sample is drawn from a study of control samples from healthy donors and cancer patients. The sequence was obtained from a young man in good health. The chain uses TRBV18 and TRBJ1-6; D perhaps matches TRBD1 (5 bases). Source material: blood. The chain's CDR3 is CASSPETANNSPLHF. The DNA for the CDR3 is TGTGCCAGCTCACCGGAGACAGCAAACAATTCACCCCTCCACTTT.